These 22 T cell receptor beta chains share one sample of origin, sequenced in a study of T cell responses to AZD1222 COVID-19 vaccine (TCRdb year 2021). Library preparation employed the immunoSEQ multiplex PCR assay. TCRdb re-hosts the immuneACCESS table, in-frame sequences only. Its copies lack some clones; in the studies checked, an unresolved V gene accounts for under half of them, and the cause for the rest is not known. The sample data list more than 150,000 clones, and around nine tenths of these were observed just once. 5.5% to 8.5% of the sample is held by the ten biggest clonotypes. The sample's time point, from its label and the paper: sample from adult after SARS-CoV-2 infection, after symptom onset. Material: peripheral blood, obtained after recovery from COVID-19. The receptors stem from an adult who had recovered from COVID-19.

On this clone: The same CDR3 arises from other DNA sequences in this sample as well. The rearrangement uses TRBV6-2 or TRBV6-3 and TRBJ1-1; unclear D gene. V dropped 0 bases and J dropped 0 bases, with 5 bases sitting between them. Germline V gene sequence: CDR1 MNHEY, CDR2 SVGEGT. The CDR3 runs to 14 residues. The CDR3 coding sequence is TGTGCCAGCAGTTACTCGGAGGTGAACACTGAAGCTTTCTTT. The encoded protein is CASSYSEVNTEAFF.

This chain uses TRBV19 with TRBJ2-3, with TRBD2 as a possible D gene (7 bases). From germline, CDR1 is LNHDA and CDR2 SQIVND (reference sequence). Trimming stripped 5 bases from V and 4 bases from J, with 19 bases between. The CDR3 is 16 residues long. CDR3 bases: TGTGCCAGTAGTCGGGGTAAGGGGGGGCAACCAGATACGCAGTATTTT. Translated, it gives CASSRGKGGQPDTQYF. The full variable domain, its missing parts supplied by reference TRBV19 and TRBJ2-3, is DGGITQSPKYLFRKEGQNVTLSCEQNLNHDAMYWYRQDPGQGLRLIYYSQIVNDFQKGDIAEGYSVSREKKESFPLTVTSAQKNPTAFYLCASSRGKGGQPDTQYFGPGTRLTVL.

This chain links TRBV6-4 with TRBJ1-4; 8 positions match TRBD1. The V gene end was trimmed by 1 base and the J gene end by 4 bases; junction bases not matched to a gene: 14. This CDR3 spans 19 amino acids. Germline V gives CDR1 MRHNA, CDR2 SNTAGT. CDR3 sequence (DNA): TGTGCCAGCAGTGACTTCAACAGGGGGAAGGAAGGGATTAATGAAAAACTGTTTTTT. Its translation is CASSDFNRGKEGINEKLFF.

Only one count was recorded for this clone. V gene TRBV4-2 combines with J gene TRBJ1-6; D remains unclear. V was trimmed by 1 base and J by 10 bases, leaving 20 bases between them. This CDR3 has 17 amino acids. CDR1 and CDR2 (germline): LGHNA, YNFKEQ. The CDR3 sequence is CASSQVEGSPGNSPLHF. DNA for the CDR3: TGTGCCAGCAGCCAAGTGGAGGGATCCCCTGGGAACTCACCCCTCCACTTT.

In this sample, this clone turned up once. The genes are TRBV9 and TRBJ2-3, with 9 bases lining up with TRBD2. The trim removed 5 bases at V and 2 bases at J, leaving 3 bases unmatched. In germline, CDR1 is SGDLS, CDR2 YYNGEE. CDR3 length: 14 amino acids. Here the CDR3 DNA reads TGTGCCAGCAGTTTAGCGGGAGCCACAGATACGCAGTATTTT. Translating it yields CASSLAGATDTQYF.

In this sample, this clone turned up once. The gene calls are TRBV5-6 and TRBJ2-1; 7 bases are shared with TRBD2. The length of the CDR3 is 14 residues. Germline-derived CDR1 and CDR2 are SGHDT and YYEEEE. V gave up 5 bases and J gave up 2 bases; unmatched junction bases: 4. The CDR3 spells CASRLANPYNEQFF. CDR3 sequence (DNA): TGTGCCAGCAGACTAGCGAATCCCTACAATGAGCAGTTCTTC. Full variable domain (rest looked up from reference TRBV5-6 and TRBJ2-1): DAGVTQSPTHLIKTRGQQVTLRCSPKSGHDTVSWYQQALGQGPQFIFQYYEEEERQRGNFPDRFSGHQFPNYSSELNVNALLLGDSALYLCASRLANPYNEQFFGPGTRLTVL.

The chain couples TRBV4-1 to TRBJ1-2; a weak D match, TRBD1 (5 bases). The germline V and J ends were trimmed by 9 bases and 1 base, with 15 bases remaining between them. This CDR3 is 14 amino acids long. Germline loops: CDR1 MGHRA, CDR2 YSYEKL. CDR3 region: CASTVGADNYGYTF. The CDR3, as DNA: TGCGCCAGTACGGTAGGGGCTGATAACTATGGCTACACCTTC.

The chain combines TRBV5-1 with TRBJ1-2; D is undetermined. Germline V CDR1 and CDR2: SGHRS, YFSETQ. The CDR3 has 15 amino acids. With 2 bases removed from V and 1 base from J, the gap between germline ends came to 12 bases. The CDR3 bases are TGCGCCAGCAGCTTAGGTCGTGGGAGTAACTATGGCTACACCTTC. Its protein product is CASSLGRGSNYGYTF.

This clone was seen a handful of times. The chain couples TRBV6-4 to TRBJ1-6; unclear D gene. Deletions cut 5 bases from V and 7 bases from J, with 12 bases between. Germline V gene lookup returns CDR1 MRHNA and CDR2 SNTAGT. This CDR3 spans 14 amino acids. The CDR3 DNA follows: TGTGCCAGCAGTAGTAGCCCCGGGAATTCACCCCTCCACTTT. Protein sequence: CASSSSPGNSPLHF.

Notes on this clone: In the same sample, other DNA sequences code for this CDR3. The chain couples TRBV5-1 to TRBJ1-4; D possibly corresponds to TRBD1 (5 bases). The CDR3 extends over 15 amino acids. V was trimmed by 0 bases and J by 2 bases, leaving 8 bases between them. The V gene's germline CDR1 is SGHRS and CDR2 YFSETQ. CDR3 DNA: TGCGCCAGCAGCTTGGCCGGGACGACTAATGAAAAACTGTTTTTT. Its translation: CASSLAGTTNEKLFF.

The CDR3 sequence: CASSQDRQGSSEKLFF. The CDR3 DNA sequence: TGTGCCAGCAGCCAAGACCGCCAGGGGAGTAGTGAAAAACTGTTTTTT. This sequence joins TRBV4-2 and TRBJ1-4; maybe TRBD1 (6 bases). The V end lost 0 bases, the J end lost 7 bases, and 15 bases lay between the germline ends. The CDR3 totals 16 residues. The V gene's germline CDR1 is LGHNA and CDR2 YNFKEQ.

J is TRBJ1-6 and V is TRBV7-8; 8 positions agree with TRBD1. There are 14 residues in the CDR3. After removal of 5 bases from V and 6 bases from J, the junction contained 3 bases not matched to a gene. Germline lookup yields CDR1 SGHVS and CDR2 FQNEAQ. CDR3 sequence (DNA): TGTGCCAGCAGCCCACAGGGGGGTAATTCACCCCTCCACTTT. The encoded protein is CASSPQGGNSPLHF.

The chain is built from TRBV28 and TRBJ1-5; a possible D gene is TRBD1 (6 bases). The germline gives CDR1 MDHEN, CDR2 SYDVKM. Trimming cost V 10 bases and J 4 bases, with 20 bases left between them. There are 15 residues in the CDR3. This CDR3 reads CAIGKYTGSNQPQHF. The CDR3, as DNA: TGTGCCATTGGGAAGTACACAGGGTCTAATCAGCCCCAGCATTTT.

This chain joins TRBV5-1 and TRBJ2-5; no firm D call. The CDR3 has 13 residues. The V gene lost 0 bases and the J gene lost 5 bases, with 8 bases spanning the gap. Germline-derived CDR1 and CDR2 are SGHRS and YFSETQ. The CDR3 sequence is CASSLARWETQYF. CDR3 sequence (DNA): TGCGCCAGCAGCTTGGCGAGATGGGAGACCCAGTACTTC.

This chain connects TRBV5-6 to TRBJ2-3; D perhaps matches TRBD2 (6 bases). Germline values: CDR1 SGHDT, CDR2 YYEEEE. CDR3 size: 18 residues. V lost 0 bases, J lost 0 bases, and 17 bases lay in between. The CDR3 sequence: CASSLDPGGMSSTDTQYF. The CDR3 nucleotides read TGTGCCAGCAGCTTGGATCCCGGGGGAATGTCTAGCACAGATACGCAGTATTTT. The full variable domain, in which reference TRBV5-6 and TRBJ2-3 provide the parts outside the CDR3, is DAGVTQSPTHLIKTRGQQVTLRCSPKSGHDTVSWYQQALGQGPQFIFQYYEEEERQRGNFPDRFSGHQFPNYSSELNVNALLLGDSALYLCASSLDPGGMSSTDTQYFGPGTRLTVL.

The chain has TRBV5-4 and TRBJ2-7; perhaps TRBD2 as D (5 bases). Germline V gives CDR1 SGHNT, CDR2 YYREEE (reference sequence). This CDR3 is 15 amino acids long. Deletions cut 4 bases from V and 4 bases from J, with 18 bases between. CDR3 sequence: CASSAPGSGLYEQYF. CDR3 nucleotide sequence: TGTGCCAGCAGCGCGCCGGGGAGTGGGCTGTACGAGCAGTACTTC. Using reference TRBV5-4 and TRBJ2-7 for the parts outside the CDR3, the full variable domain is ETGVTQSPTHLIKTRGQQVTLRCSSQSGHNTVSWYQQALGQGPQFIFQYYREEENGRGNFPPRFSGLQFPNYSSELNVNALELDDSALYLCASSAPGSGLYEQYFGPGTRLTVT.

This clone was seen just once. The rearrangement links TRBV3-1 (or the pseudogene TRBV3-2) to TRBJ1-2; D is perhaps TRBD1 (5 bases). Per germline, CDR1 LGHDT and CDR2 YNNKEL (reference sequence). This CDR3 has 13 residues. The germline V and J ends were trimmed by 0 bases and 5 bases, with 7 bases remaining between them. The DNA for the CDR3 is TGTGCCAGCAGCCAAGAACAGGATTATGGCTACACCTTC. The encoded protein is CASSQEQDYGYTF.

V is TRBV28 and J is TRBJ2-2; 12 bases agree with TRBD2. The CDR3 is 15 amino acids. Germline trimming cut 2 bases from V and 7 bases from J; bases unmatched to any gene: 2. Per germline, CDR1 MDHEN and CDR2 SYDVKM. The DNA of the CDR3 is TGTGCCAGCAGTTTACTAGCGGGAGGGGTCGGGGAGCTGTTTTTT. This translates into CASSLLAGGVGELFF.

The chain recombines TRBV19 with TRBJ1-5, with D maybe TRBD1 (5 bases). CDR3 length equals 18 residues. CDR1 LNHDA and CDR2 SQIVND come from the germline V gene (reference sequence). V was cut by 2 bases and J by 4 bases, with 21 bases left in between. The CDR3 nucleotides are TGTGCCAGTAGTATAAAGGGCGTCGGTGGTGGGGGGAATCAGCCCCAGCATTTT. Protein sequence: CASSIKGVGGGGNQPQHF.

The gene calls are TRBV19 and TRBJ1-4; 8 nucleotides agree with TRBD1. Germline V gene data show CDR1 as LNHDA and CDR2 as SQIVND (reference sequence). The CDR3 contains 13 residues. Germline trimming cut 5 bases from V and 4 bases from J; bases unmatched to any gene: 0. CDR3 coding DNA: TGTGCCAGTAGTGGACAGGGTAATGAAAAACTGTTTTTT. This encodes CASSGQGNEKLFF.

This clone was observed once. The chain employs TRBV19 and TRBJ1-1, with 7 positions matching TRBD1. Trimming cost V 4 bases and J 7 bases; bases outside gene matches: 6. This CDR3 contains 13 residues. Germline CDR1 is LNHDA and CDR2 is SQIVND (reference sequence). CDR3 loop: CASSTDRDGEAFF. In nucleotides, the CDR3 is TGTGCCAGTAGTACCGACAGGGATGGTGAAGCTTTCTTT.

The chain links TRBV2 to TRBJ1-6, with D possibly matching TRBD1 (6 bases). The CDR3 sequence is 13 residues long. V dropped 10 bases and J dropped 6 bases, with 13 bases sitting between them. The germline gives CDR1 SNHLY, CDR2 FYNNEI. CDR3 in DNA: TGTGCCACCACACAGGGCAGTAATTCACCCCTCCACTTT. It translates to CATTQGSNSPLHF.